The entry below gives a single T cell receptor beta chain sequence along with its context. This sample stems from a study of PD-L1 blockade in urothelial cancer. Study background: Patients' atezolizumab regimen, 1,200 mg intravenously every 3 weeks, began in the mid-2010s. Blood underwent analysis 3 weeks (second dose) and 6 weeks after treatment began. Blood samples had a median of roughly 140,000 T cells, roughly 83,000 unique TCRs, and clonality roughly 0.073.

The germline V gene has CDR1 SGHRS and CDR2 YFSETQ. Trimming left V 4 bases short and J 6 bases short, with 10 bases between. The CDR3 runs 13 residues. Time point denoted: pretreatment peripheral blood. Repertoires were generated with immunoSEQ multiplex PCR, while TCRdb's copy carries only in-frame clones and drops some. The profile covers roughly 30,000 clones, with 75% to 90% appearing a single time and approximately 14% taken by the ten largest. The sequence came from a man between 60 and 70 years old with urothelial cancer. The sequencing used PBMCs, collected around atezolizumab (anti-PD-L1) treatment. V and J are TRBV5-1 and TRBJ2-2; possible D gene TRBD1, 6 bases. The DNA of the CDR3 is TGCGCCAGCAGCGAACAGGGTCCCGGGGAGCTGTTTTTT. It encodes CASSEQGPGELFF.